These T cell receptor beta chains were read from a single sample in a study of cytotoxic CD8 clonotypes in ibrutinib-treated CLL. Assay: immunoSEQ multiplex PCR; the TCRdb copy retains only in-frame clones and omits some. The sample has under 150,000 clones, around 90% seen once. The input for sequencing was PBMCs, taken after 12 months of ibrutinib treatment. These receptors were taken from a human donor with chronic lymphocytic leukemia. Both conserved end residues are part of each CDR3. D genes are given only for firm matches. Size tells how often a clone was seen (once, few, many) or the class of an expanded clone, and some rows leave it out.

CDR3 length	clone size	J gene	D gene	V gene	CDR3 DNA	CDR3 protein
12	.	TRBJ1-5	.	TRBV4-1	TGCGCCAGCAGCCAAGATGGTACACCCCAGCATTTT	CASSQDGTPQHF
16	.	TRBJ1-1	.	TRBV25-1	TGTGCCAGCAGTGAATTGGATGGGGATATGAACACTGAAGCTTTCTTT	CASSELDGDMNTEAFF
13	.	TRBJ2-7	.	TRBV10-3	TGTGCCATCAGTAGCGGTAACTCCTACGAGCAGTACTTC	CAISSGNSYEQYF
13	.	TRBJ1-1	.	TRBV7-6	TGTGCCAGCAGCTCCTATCAGGGAAATGAAGCTTTCTTT	CASSSYQGNEAFF
15	.	TRBJ2-2	.	TRBV7-6	TGTGCCAGCAGCCCCGTTTATGGGGTTACCGGGGAGCTGTTTTTT	CASSPVYGVTGELFF
14	.	TRBJ2-7	.	TRBV28	TGTGCCAGCAGTGAAGTCCTGGAACTGGACGAGCAGTACTTC	CASSEVLELDEQYF
12	.	TRBJ1-1	.	TRBV6-5	TGTGCCAGCAGTTCGTCGGACACTGAAGCTTTCTTT	CASSSSDTEAFF
15	.	TRBJ2-1	TRBD2	TRBV11-2	TGTGCCAGCAGCCCGGGGCGGGAGAGTAACAATGAGCAGTTCTTC	CASSPGRESNNEQFF
16	.	TRBJ2-2	.	TRBV30	TGTGCCTGGAGTTCCCCAAGATGGTCGAACACCGGGGAGCTGTTTTTT	CAWSSPRWSNTGELFF
13	.	TRBJ1-2	.	TRBV27	TGTGCCACCAAGCGGACGGATTTCTATGGCTACACCTTC	CATKRTDFYGYTF
14	.	TRBJ2-1	TRBD2	TRBV30	TGTGCCTGGATTGGGAGGGAGGCCTACAATGAGCAGTTCTTC	CAWIGREAYNEQFF
14	.	TRBJ1-1	.	TRBV11-1	TGTGCCAGCAGCTTGATAGTGGGCTACACTGAAGCTTTCTTT	CASSLIVGYTEAFF
15	.	TRBJ2-7	.	TRBV6-5	TGTGCCAGCAGTTACTCGGCGGACGCTTCCTACGAGCAGTACTTC	CASSYSADASYEQYF
15	.	TRBJ2-7	.	TRBV11-3	TGTGCCAGCAGCTTTAACTTCTCCAAGGACGGCGAGCAGTACTTC	CASSFNFSKDGEQYF
14	.	TRBJ2-7	.	TRBV7-2	TGTGCCAGCACCCAAACAGGGAAGGATTACGAGCAGTACTTC	CASTQTGKDYEQYF
16	.	TRBJ2-1	TRBD2	TRBV4-3	TGCGCCAGCAGCCAAGGCCGACTAGCGGTATACAATGAGCAGTTCTTC	CASSQGRLAVYNEQFF
14	once	TRBJ2-5	.	TRBV15	TGTGCCACCAGCCGAAACCAGGGATGGGAGACCCAGTACTTC	CATSRNQGWETQYF
11	.	TRBJ2-7	.	TRBV6-5	TGTGCCAGCTCAGAAGCCTACGAGCAGTACTTC	CASSEAYEQYF
12	.	TRBJ2-7	.	TRBV5-6	TGTGCCAGCAGCAGTGGTCGGAACGAGCAGTACTTC	CASSSGRNEQYF
14	few	TRBJ1-2	.	TRBV6-5	TGTGCCAGCGGTCGGGAAAACGGGAACTATGGCTACACCTTC	CASGRENGNYGYTF
11	once	TRBJ2-7	.	TRBV20-1	TGCAGTGCTGGGGGCCTCTACGAGCAGTACTTC	CSAGGLYEQYF
13	.	TRBJ2-2	.	TRBV19	TGTGCCAGTAGTCCAAGCGGGTTGGGGGAGCTGTTTTTT	CASSPSGLGELFF